Sequencing of this T cell receptor beta chain was carried out in a study of memory CD4+ T cells and cytomegalovirus serostatus. Background on the study: Donors were healthy Belgian adults, about ten CMV seropositive and around 24 seronegative.

On this clone: Its antigen is not known.

Single viable CD3+CD4+CD8-CD45RO+ cells were sorted as the memory CD4+ T cells. Serum IgG to CMV pp150, pp28, p38 and p52 defined serostatus. Notes on the study in general: The CMV-associated TCR signature appears largely within the CD4+ memory repertoire. Each of fewer than 80 CMV-associated TCRbeta sequences occurred in one to five individuals.

Profiling relied on immunoSEQ multiplex PCR, and the TCRdb table lists in-frame clones only, not all of them. The sample includes just under 65,000 clones, around 77% of them seen just once. The sample was memory CD4+ T cells from blood. The TCR sequence derives from an adult in good health and CMV-seronegative.

CDR3 nucleotide sequence: TGTGCCAGCAGTTTATCGGGGTTTGATGGCTACACCTTC. It encodes CASSLSGFDGYTF. The chain carries TRBV27 and TRBJ1-2; D is unresolved. V was pared by 0 bases and J by 6 bases, with 8 bases between. Germline assignment: CDR1 MNHEY and CDR2 SMNVEV (reference sequence). This CDR3 region has 13 residues.